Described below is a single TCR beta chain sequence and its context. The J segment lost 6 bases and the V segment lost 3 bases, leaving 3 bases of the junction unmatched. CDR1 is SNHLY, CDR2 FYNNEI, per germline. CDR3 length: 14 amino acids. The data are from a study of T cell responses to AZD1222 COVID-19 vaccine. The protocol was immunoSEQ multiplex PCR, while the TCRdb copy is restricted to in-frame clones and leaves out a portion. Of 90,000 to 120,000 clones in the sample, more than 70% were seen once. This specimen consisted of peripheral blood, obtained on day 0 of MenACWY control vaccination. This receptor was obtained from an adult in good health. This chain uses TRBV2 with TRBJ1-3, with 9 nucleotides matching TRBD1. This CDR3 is CASSDRTGVNTIYF. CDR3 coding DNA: TGTGCCAGCAGTGACCGGACAGGGGTAAACACCATATATTTT.